This T cell receptor beta chain was found in a study of blood T cell repertoires in COVID-19. As for the study in general: Sources were T cells, B-cell-depleted T cells, or PBMCs; the material itself was cDNA or gDNA.

CDR1 and CDR2 from the germline V gene are SGHNT and YYREEE (reference sequence). Between the trimmed V and J ends, which lost 0 bases and 8 bases, there was a span of 3 bases. The CDR3 runs to 11 residues. As processed by the authors: Cell counts per sample came from amplifying reference gene primers. The data were produced by immunoSEQ multiplex PCR, yet TCRdb's version contains in-frame clones alone and is incomplete. From that table come the V and J calls and clone size; the DNA was used to work out D and trimming. The sample has more than 25,000 clones; over 70% are singletons. The TCR comes from a man aged 50-59 years with active or convalescent COVID-19. The sample taken for sequencing was peripheral blood. The chain links TRBV5-4 to TRBJ2-1; D gene ambiguous. The CDR3: CASSLADEQFF. Written as DNA, the CDR3 is TGTGCCAGCAGCTTGGCCGATGAGCAGTTCTTC.